This T cell receptor (beta chain) came from a study of cytomegalovirus exposure and HLA in healthy donors. Use of 60 Vbeta and 13 Jbeta primers characterized the PCR. Profiling relied on immunoSEQ multiplex PCR, and the TCRdb table lists in-frame clones only, not all of them. This repertoire shows roughly 120,000 clones, 15% found once; its top ten account for about 2%. Study-level results: CMV serostatus was the only immune exposure information that was available. Among CMV-associated TCR beta chains, most appeared HLA-restricted in a later analysis.

The V gene lost 0 bases and the J gene lost 6 bases, with 23 bases spanning the gap. Germline loops: CDR1 LGHNA, CDR2 YSLEER. The CDR3 is 18 residues long. Notes on this clone: Its antigen is not identified.

This sequence was found in a woman aged 18-29 years in good health and CMV-seronegative. The chain employs TRBV4-3 and TRBJ1-2; D is possibly TRBD1 (5 bases). The specimen sequenced was PBMCs. DNA of the CDR3: TGCGCCAGCAGCCAAGATGGCGGGGACCCGCTGGGGAGAGATGGCTACACCTTC. Amino acid sequence: CASSQDGGDPLGRDGYTF.